Shown below are 15 T cell receptor beta chains from a single sample sequenced in a study of T cell responses to AZD1222 COVID-19 vaccine. Sequencing was performed with immunoSEQ multiplex PCR; in TCRdb, only in-frame clones are kept and a portion is missing. The sample includes about 180,000 clones, about 91% of them seen just once. Here the sequenced sample was peripheral blood, taken on day 0 of AZD1222 vaccination. Receptors originate from an adult in good health.

The chain links TRBV2 to TRBJ2-5, with TRBD2 matching 9 bases. V shed 8 bases, J shed 1 base, and the junction held 5 bases outside the gene matches. The CDR3 extends over 14 amino acids. The V gene's germline CDR1 is SNHLY and CDR2 FYNNEI. The chain's CDR3 is CASSSGAIQETQYF. CDR3 coding DNA: TGTGCCAGCTCTAGCGGGGCTATCCAAGAGACCCAGTACTTC.

This clone was counted between two and nine times. The chain is built from TRBV7-8 and TRBJ1-6; 9 bases align to TRBD1. CDR1 is SGHVS and CDR2 is FQNEAQ in the germline V gene. V trimming: 1 base; J trimming: 9 bases; junction bases outside the gene matches: 1. This CDR3 region has 14 residues. The CDR3 reads CASSLGDRVSPLHF. DNA for the CDR3: TGTGCCAGCAGCTTAGGGGACAGGGTTTCACCCCTCCACTTT.

In its sample, this clone was seen once. The rearrangement uses TRBV29-1 and TRBJ2-2; possibly TRBD1 for D (6 bases). The CDR3 totals 15 residues. Trimming removed 2 bases from V and 2 bases from J, with 12 bases in between. Germline V gene data show CDR1 as SQVTM and CDR2 as ANQGSEA. Here the CDR3 reads CSVELRQVNTGELFF. CDR3 in DNA: TGCAGCGTTGAATTACGACAGGTCAACACCGGGGAGCTGTTTTTT.

This clone was picked up one time. The chain employs TRBV7-9 and TRBJ1-2, with no clear D. This CDR3 spans 16 amino acids. V lost 5 bases and J 8 bases, leaving 24 bases between the germline ends. CDR1 and CDR2 (germline): SEHNR, FQNEAQ (reference sequence). CDR3 loop: CASSPPGWGKIGGYTF. In DNA, the CDR3 is TGTGCCAGCAGCCCTCCGGGTTGGGGTAAAATTGGCGGCTACACCTTC.

This clone was recorded once. CDR3: CASSRTLDTEAFF. In DNA, the CDR3 is TGTGCCAGCAGCAGGACACTGGACACTGAAGCTTTCTTT. The J gene is TRBJ1-1, the V gene TRBV3-1 (or the pseudogene TRBV3-2); D might be TRBD1 (5 bases). CDR1 and CDR2 from the germline V gene are LGHDT and YNNKEL (reference sequence). The CDR3 totals 13 residues. Trimming left V 5 bases short and J 3 bases short, with 10 bases between.

The gene calls are TRBV2 and TRBJ2-1, with D maybe TRBD2 (7 bases). This CDR3 has 15 residues. CDR1 and CDR2 from the germline V gene are SNHLY and FYNNEI. The V and J ends lost 2 bases and 3 bases respectively, with 11 bases between them. This CDR3 is CASSERGGFYNEQFF. CDR3 DNA sequence: TGTGCCAGCAGTGAAAGGGGGGGTTTCTACAATGAGCAGTTCTTC.

The rearrangement uses TRBV19 and TRBJ1-2, with a possible D match to TRBD1 (6 bases). CDR3 length: 14 amino acids. The germline gives CDR1 LNHDA, CDR2 SQIVND (reference sequence). The ends were cut back, 7 bases at V and 8 bases at J, with 20 bases in the middle. CDR3 loop: CASTLTGSFRGYTF. The CDR3 nucleotides read TGTGCCAGTACCCTGACAGGATCTTTTAGAGGCTACACCTTC. Based on the CDR3 plus reference TRBV19 and TRBJ1-2, the full variable domain is DGGITQSPKYLFRKEGQNVTLSCEQNLNHDAMYWYRQDPGQGLRLIYYSQIVNDFQKGDIAEGYSVSREKKESFPLTVTSAQKNPTAFYLCASTLTGSFRGYTFGSGTRLTVV.

CDR3 loop: CASSIPQETQYF. The CDR3 DNA reads as TGTGCCAGTAGTATACCTCAAGAGACCCAGTACTTC. The rearrangement joins TRBV19 to TRBJ2-5; D is unclear. The CDR3 consists of 12 residues. Per the germline V gene, CDR1 is LNHDA and CDR2 is SQIVND (reference sequence). V was pared by 2 bases and J by 2 bases, with 3 bases between.

The gene calls are TRBV5-3 and TRBJ2-7; D unclear. TRBV5-3 is an ORF for which the function is uncertain. This CDR3 contains 13 residues. Trimming took off 1 base at V and 5 bases at J, with 10 bases between the two ends. CDR3 sequence reads: CARSLRVSNEQYF. CDR3 coding DNA: TGTGCCAGAAGCTTGAGAGTCTCGAACGAGCAGTACTTC.

This chain joins TRBV28 and TRBJ2-5; 8 nucleotides match TRBD2. This CDR3 has 15 amino acids. V shed 2 bases and J 2 bases; nucleotides not matched to a gene: 4. Germline values: CDR1 MDHEN, CDR2 SYDVKM. CDR3 protein: CASSLKAGAQETQYF. CDR3 sequence (DNA): TGTGCCAGCAGTTTAAAAGCGGGGGCACAAGAGACCCAGTACTTC.

This chain uses TRBV3-1 (or the pseudogene TRBV3-2) with TRBJ2-2; D remains unclear. There are 12 residues in the CDR3. CDR1 is LGHDT and CDR2 is YNNKEL in the germline V gene (reference sequence). V lost 2 bases and J 4 bases, leaving 2 bases between the germline ends. As DNA, the CDR3 is TGTGCCAGCAGCCAACTCACCGGGGAGCTGTTTTTT. This codes for CASSQLTGELFF.

This clone appeared once. The gene calls are TRBV30 and TRBJ1-1, with D uncertain. This CDR3 comprises 13 residues. CDR1 is GTSNPN, CDR2 SVGIG, per germline (reference sequence). With 0 bases removed from V and 1 base from J, the gap between germline ends came to 6 bases. The CDR3 is CAWSVVQNTEAFF. CDR3 in DNA: TGTGCCTGGAGTGTAGTCCAGAACACTGAAGCTTTCTTT.

The chain employs TRBV9 and TRBJ1-2; 8 positions agree with TRBD1. V lost 0 bases, J lost 6 bases, and 4 bases stayed unmatched. The CDR3 contains 14 residues. Germline CDR1 reads SGDLS; CDR2 reads YYNGEE. The DNA of the CDR3 is TGTGCCAGCAGCGTAGCAGGGGGCGCGGATGGCTACACCTTC. It translates to CASSVAGGADGYTF.

This chain uses TRBV10-2 with TRBJ1-5; the D is unclear. Trimming stripped 0 bases from V and 4 bases from J, with 7 bases between. Germline V gene data show CDR1 as WSHSY and CDR2 as SAAADI. CDR3 size: 14 residues. The CDR3 is CASSESQANQPQHF. Here the CDR3 DNA reads TGCGCCAGCAGTGAGTCCCAGGCTAATCAGCCCCAGCATTTT.

The genes are TRBV28 and TRBJ1-4; a possible D gene is TRBD1 (5 bases). The CDR3 extends over 13 amino acids. Germline CDR1 MDHEN, CDR2 SYDVKM. Deletions cut 5 bases from V and 8 bases from J, with 12 bases between. The CDR3 sequence is CASSTRGPEKLFF. CDR3 coding DNA: TGTGCCAGCAGTACAAGGGGCCCCGAAAAACTGTTTTTT.